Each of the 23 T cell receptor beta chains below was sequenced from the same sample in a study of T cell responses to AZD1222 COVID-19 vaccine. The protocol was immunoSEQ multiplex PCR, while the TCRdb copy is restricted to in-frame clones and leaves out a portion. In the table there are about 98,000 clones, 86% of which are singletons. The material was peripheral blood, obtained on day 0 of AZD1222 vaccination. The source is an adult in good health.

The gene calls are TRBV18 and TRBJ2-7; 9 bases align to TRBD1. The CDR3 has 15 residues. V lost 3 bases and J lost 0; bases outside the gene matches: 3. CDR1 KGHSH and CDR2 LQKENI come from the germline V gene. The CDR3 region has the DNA TGTGCCAGCTCACCCGGGACAGGGCTCTCCTACGAGCAGTACTTC. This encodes CASSPGTGLSYEQYF.

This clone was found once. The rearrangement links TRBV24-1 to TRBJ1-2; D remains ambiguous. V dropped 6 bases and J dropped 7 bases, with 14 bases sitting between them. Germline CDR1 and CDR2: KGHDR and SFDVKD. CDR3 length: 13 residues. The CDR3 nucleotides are TGTGCCACCAGTTCGTTATCAGGACTTGGCTACACCTTC. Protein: CATSSLSGLGYTF.

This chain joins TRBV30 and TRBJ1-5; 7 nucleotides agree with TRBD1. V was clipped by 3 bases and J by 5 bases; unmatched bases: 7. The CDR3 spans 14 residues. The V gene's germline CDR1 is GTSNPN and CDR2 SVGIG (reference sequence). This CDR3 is CAWSYGTADQPQHF. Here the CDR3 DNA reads TGTGCCTGGAGCTATGGGACAGCTGATCAGCCCCAGCATTTT.

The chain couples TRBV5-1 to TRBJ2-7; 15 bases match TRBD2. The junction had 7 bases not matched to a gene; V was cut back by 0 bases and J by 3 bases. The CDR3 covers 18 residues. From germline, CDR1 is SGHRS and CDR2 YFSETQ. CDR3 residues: CASSLVGTSGRTGYEQYF. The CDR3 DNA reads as TGCGCCAGCAGCTTGGTAGGGACTAGCGGGAGGACAGGCTACGAGCAGTACTTC. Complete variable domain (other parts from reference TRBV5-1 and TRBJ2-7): KAGVTQTPRYLIKTRGQQVTLSCSPISGHRSVSWYQQTPGQGLQFLFEYFSETQRNKGNFPGRFSGRQFSNSRSEMNVSTLELGDSALYLCASSLVGTSGRTGYEQYFGPGTRLTVT.

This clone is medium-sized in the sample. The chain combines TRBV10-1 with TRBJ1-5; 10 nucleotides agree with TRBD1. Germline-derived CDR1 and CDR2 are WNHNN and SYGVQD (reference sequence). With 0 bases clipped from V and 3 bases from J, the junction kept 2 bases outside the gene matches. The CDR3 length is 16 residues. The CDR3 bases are TGCGCCAGCAGTGAGTCGGGACAGGGGAACAATCAGCCCCAGCATTTT. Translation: CASSESGQGNNQPQHF.

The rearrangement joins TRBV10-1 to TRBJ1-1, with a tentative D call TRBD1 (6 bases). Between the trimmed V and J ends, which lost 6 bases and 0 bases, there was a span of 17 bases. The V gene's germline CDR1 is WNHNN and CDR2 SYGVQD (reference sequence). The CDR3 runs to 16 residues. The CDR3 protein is CASREPSRDMNTEAFF. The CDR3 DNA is TGCGCCAGCAGGGAACCCAGCAGGGACATGAACACTGAAGCTTTCTTT.

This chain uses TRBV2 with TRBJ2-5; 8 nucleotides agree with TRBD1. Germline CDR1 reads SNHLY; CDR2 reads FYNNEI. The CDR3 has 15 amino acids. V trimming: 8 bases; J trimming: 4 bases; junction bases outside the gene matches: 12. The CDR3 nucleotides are TGTGCCAGCGTAGCTAGGACAGGGTGGGGAGAGACCCAGTACTTC. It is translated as CASVARTGWGETQYF. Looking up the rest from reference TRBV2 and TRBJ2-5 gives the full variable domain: EPEVTQTPSHQVTQMGQEVILRCVPISNHLYFYWYRQILGQKVEFLVSFYNNEISEKSEIFDDQFSVERPDGSNFTLKIRSTKLEDSAMYFCASVARTGWGETQYFGPGTRLLVL.

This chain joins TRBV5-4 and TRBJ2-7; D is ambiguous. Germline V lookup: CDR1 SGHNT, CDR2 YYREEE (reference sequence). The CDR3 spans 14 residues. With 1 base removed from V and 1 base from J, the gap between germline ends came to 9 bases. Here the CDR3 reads CASSLQANSYEQYF. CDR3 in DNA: TGTGCCAGCAGCTTGCAGGCCAATTCCTACGAGCAGTACTTC.

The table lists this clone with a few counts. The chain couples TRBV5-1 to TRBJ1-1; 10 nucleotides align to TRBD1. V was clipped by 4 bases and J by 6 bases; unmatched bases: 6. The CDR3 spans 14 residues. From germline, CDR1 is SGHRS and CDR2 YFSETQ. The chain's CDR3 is CASSAGTGASEAFF. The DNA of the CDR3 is TGCGCCAGCAGCGCCGGGACAGGGGCCTCTGAAGCTTTCTTT.

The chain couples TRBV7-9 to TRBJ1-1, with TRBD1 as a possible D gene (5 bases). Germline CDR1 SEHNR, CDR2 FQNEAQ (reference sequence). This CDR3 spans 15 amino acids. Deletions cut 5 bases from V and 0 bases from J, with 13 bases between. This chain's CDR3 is CASSPSAGLNTEAFF. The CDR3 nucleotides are TGTGCCAGCAGCCCATCGGCGGGGCTGAACACTGAAGCTTTCTTT.

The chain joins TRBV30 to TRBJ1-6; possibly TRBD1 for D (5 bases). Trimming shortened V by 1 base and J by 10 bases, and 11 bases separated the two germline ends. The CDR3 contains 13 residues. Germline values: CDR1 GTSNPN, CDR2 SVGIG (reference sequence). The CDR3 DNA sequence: TGTGCCTGGAGTGGCTCTCAGGGATCACCCCTCCACTTT. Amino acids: CAWSGSQGSPLHF.

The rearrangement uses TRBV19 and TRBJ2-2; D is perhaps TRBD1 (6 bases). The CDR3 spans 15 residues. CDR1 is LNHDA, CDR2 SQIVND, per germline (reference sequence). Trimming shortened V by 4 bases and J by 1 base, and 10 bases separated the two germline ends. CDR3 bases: TGTGCCAGTAGTACCTTGACAGGGAACACCGGGGAGCTGTTTTTT. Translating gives CASSTLTGNTGELFF.

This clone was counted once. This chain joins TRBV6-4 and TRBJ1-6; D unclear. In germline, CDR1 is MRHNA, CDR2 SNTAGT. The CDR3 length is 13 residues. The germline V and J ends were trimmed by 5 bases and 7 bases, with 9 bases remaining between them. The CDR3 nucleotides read TGTGCCAGCAGTTTGAGGGAGAATTCACCCCTCCACTTT. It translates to CASSLRENSPLHF.

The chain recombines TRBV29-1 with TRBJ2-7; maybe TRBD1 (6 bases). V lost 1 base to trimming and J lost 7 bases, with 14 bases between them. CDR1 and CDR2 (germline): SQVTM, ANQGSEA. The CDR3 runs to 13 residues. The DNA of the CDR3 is TGCAGCGTTGAAGGGACAGTCCAGGAAGAGCAGTACTTC. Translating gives CSVEGTVQEEQYF.

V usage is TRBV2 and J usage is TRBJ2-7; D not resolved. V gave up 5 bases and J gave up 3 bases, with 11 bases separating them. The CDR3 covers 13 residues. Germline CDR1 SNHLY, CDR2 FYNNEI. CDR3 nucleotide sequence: TGTGCCAGCAGTTTCGACGGTAACTACGAGCAGTACTTC. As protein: CASSFDGNYEQYF.

This CDR3 reads CASSRSGQGLDEQYF. The CDR3 nucleotides read TGCGCCAGCAGCCGGTCGGGACAGGGTCTCGACGAGCAGTACTTC. This rearrangement joins TRBV5-1 to TRBJ2-7; the match to TRBD1 covers 9 bases. Trimming at V came to 4 bases and at J to 5 bases, leaving 10 bases not matched to a gene. Germline CDR1 SGHRS, CDR2 YFSETQ. The CDR3 length is 15 residues.

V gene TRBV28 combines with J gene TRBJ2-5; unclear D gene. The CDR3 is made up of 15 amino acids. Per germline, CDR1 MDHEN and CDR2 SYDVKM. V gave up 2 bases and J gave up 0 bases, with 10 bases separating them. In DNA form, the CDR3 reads TGTGCCAGCAGTTTAAAGGGAACATACCAAGAGACCCAGTACTTC. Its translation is CASSLKGTYQETQYF.

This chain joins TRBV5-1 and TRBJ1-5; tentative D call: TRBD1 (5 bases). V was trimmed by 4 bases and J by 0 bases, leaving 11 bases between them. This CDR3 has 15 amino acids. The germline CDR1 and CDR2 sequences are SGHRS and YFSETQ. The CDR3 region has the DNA TGCGCCAGCAGCCCCGGGGCAAATAGCAATCAGCCCCAGCATTTT. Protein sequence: CASSPGANSNQPQHF.

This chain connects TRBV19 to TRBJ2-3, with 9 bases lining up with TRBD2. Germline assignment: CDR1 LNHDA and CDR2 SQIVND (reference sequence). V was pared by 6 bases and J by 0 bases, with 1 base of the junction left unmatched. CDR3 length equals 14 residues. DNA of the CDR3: TGTGCCAGTAGGGGGACTAGCAGCACAGATACGCAGTATTTT. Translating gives CASRGTSSTDTQYF.

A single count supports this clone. CDR3 amino acids: CASSLTPWTSGTPDTQYF. The CDR3 DNA reads as TGCGCCAGCAGCCTCACCCCCTGGACTAGCGGGACCCCAGATACGCAGTATTTT. J is TRBJ2-3 and V is TRBV4-1, with TRBD2 matching over 12 bases. The V and J ends lost 4 bases and 4 bases, in that order; junction bases with no gene match: 12. Germline values: CDR1 MGHRA, CDR2 YSYEKL. The CDR3 length is 18 residues.

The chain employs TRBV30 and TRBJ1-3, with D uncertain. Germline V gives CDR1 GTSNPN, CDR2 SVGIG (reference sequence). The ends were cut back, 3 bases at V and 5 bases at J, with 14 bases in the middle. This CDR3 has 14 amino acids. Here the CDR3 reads CAWSPPKIRNTIYF. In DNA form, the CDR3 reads TGTGCCTGGAGCCCTCCAAAGATTCGAAACACCATATATTTT.

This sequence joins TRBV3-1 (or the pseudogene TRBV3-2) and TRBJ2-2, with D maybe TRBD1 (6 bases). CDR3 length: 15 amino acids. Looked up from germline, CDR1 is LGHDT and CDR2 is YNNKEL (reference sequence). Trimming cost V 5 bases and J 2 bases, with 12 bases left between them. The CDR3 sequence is CASSTGWGNTGELFF. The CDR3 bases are TGTGCCAGCAGCACAGGGTGGGGAAACACCGGGGAGCTGTTTTTT.

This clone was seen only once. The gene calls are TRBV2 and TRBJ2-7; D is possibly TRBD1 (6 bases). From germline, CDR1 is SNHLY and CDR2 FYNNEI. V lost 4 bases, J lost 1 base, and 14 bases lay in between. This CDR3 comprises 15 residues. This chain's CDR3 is CASSVGATHSYEQYF. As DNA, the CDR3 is TGTGCCAGCAGTGTGGGGGCCACTCATTCCTACGAGCAGTACTTC.